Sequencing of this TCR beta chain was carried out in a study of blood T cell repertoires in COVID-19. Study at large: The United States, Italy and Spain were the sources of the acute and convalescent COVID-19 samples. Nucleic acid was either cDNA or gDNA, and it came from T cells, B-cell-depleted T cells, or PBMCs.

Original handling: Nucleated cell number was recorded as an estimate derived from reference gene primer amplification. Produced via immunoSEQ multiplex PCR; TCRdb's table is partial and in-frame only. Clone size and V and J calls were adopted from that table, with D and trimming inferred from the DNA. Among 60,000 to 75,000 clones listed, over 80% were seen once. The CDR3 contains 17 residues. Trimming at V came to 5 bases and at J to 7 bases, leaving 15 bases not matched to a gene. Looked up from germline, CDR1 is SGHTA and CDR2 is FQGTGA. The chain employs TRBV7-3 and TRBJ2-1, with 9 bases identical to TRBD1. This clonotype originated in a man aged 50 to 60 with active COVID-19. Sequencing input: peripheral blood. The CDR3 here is CASSLAGGSGTGNEQFF. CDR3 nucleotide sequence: TGTGCCAGCAGCCTGGCCGGTGGTTCCGGGACAGGGAATGAGCAGTTCTTC.